This T cell receptor (beta chain) was identified in a study of blood T cells in healthy people across ages. It was with a sample-barcoded 5' primer and a J-beta primer mix that a second PCR of about 6 to 12 cycles was run. Using its own MiXCR run on the 5' RACE reads, TCRdb lists one record per CDR3 protein. The sample gives 1.8 million or so distinct CDR3 sequences, roughly 43% of which show up once; 20% to 25% is in the top ten. This clonotype came up once. Its cognate antigen is unknown. General study points: Percentage of naive T cells showed a strong correlation with TCR beta diversity.

The germline V and J ends were trimmed by 3 bases and 6 bases, with 11 bases remaining between them. This CDR3 has 13 residues. The germline gives CDR1 SGHTA, CDR2 FQGTGA. The origin of this receptor is a human donor in good health. The sequencing sample was made of blood. V and J are TRBV7-3 and TRBJ1-1; D unclear. CDR3 in amino acids: CASSFTQVSEAFF. The CDR3 DNA reads as TGTGCCAGCAGCTTCACGCAGGTCTCTGAAGCTTTCTTT.